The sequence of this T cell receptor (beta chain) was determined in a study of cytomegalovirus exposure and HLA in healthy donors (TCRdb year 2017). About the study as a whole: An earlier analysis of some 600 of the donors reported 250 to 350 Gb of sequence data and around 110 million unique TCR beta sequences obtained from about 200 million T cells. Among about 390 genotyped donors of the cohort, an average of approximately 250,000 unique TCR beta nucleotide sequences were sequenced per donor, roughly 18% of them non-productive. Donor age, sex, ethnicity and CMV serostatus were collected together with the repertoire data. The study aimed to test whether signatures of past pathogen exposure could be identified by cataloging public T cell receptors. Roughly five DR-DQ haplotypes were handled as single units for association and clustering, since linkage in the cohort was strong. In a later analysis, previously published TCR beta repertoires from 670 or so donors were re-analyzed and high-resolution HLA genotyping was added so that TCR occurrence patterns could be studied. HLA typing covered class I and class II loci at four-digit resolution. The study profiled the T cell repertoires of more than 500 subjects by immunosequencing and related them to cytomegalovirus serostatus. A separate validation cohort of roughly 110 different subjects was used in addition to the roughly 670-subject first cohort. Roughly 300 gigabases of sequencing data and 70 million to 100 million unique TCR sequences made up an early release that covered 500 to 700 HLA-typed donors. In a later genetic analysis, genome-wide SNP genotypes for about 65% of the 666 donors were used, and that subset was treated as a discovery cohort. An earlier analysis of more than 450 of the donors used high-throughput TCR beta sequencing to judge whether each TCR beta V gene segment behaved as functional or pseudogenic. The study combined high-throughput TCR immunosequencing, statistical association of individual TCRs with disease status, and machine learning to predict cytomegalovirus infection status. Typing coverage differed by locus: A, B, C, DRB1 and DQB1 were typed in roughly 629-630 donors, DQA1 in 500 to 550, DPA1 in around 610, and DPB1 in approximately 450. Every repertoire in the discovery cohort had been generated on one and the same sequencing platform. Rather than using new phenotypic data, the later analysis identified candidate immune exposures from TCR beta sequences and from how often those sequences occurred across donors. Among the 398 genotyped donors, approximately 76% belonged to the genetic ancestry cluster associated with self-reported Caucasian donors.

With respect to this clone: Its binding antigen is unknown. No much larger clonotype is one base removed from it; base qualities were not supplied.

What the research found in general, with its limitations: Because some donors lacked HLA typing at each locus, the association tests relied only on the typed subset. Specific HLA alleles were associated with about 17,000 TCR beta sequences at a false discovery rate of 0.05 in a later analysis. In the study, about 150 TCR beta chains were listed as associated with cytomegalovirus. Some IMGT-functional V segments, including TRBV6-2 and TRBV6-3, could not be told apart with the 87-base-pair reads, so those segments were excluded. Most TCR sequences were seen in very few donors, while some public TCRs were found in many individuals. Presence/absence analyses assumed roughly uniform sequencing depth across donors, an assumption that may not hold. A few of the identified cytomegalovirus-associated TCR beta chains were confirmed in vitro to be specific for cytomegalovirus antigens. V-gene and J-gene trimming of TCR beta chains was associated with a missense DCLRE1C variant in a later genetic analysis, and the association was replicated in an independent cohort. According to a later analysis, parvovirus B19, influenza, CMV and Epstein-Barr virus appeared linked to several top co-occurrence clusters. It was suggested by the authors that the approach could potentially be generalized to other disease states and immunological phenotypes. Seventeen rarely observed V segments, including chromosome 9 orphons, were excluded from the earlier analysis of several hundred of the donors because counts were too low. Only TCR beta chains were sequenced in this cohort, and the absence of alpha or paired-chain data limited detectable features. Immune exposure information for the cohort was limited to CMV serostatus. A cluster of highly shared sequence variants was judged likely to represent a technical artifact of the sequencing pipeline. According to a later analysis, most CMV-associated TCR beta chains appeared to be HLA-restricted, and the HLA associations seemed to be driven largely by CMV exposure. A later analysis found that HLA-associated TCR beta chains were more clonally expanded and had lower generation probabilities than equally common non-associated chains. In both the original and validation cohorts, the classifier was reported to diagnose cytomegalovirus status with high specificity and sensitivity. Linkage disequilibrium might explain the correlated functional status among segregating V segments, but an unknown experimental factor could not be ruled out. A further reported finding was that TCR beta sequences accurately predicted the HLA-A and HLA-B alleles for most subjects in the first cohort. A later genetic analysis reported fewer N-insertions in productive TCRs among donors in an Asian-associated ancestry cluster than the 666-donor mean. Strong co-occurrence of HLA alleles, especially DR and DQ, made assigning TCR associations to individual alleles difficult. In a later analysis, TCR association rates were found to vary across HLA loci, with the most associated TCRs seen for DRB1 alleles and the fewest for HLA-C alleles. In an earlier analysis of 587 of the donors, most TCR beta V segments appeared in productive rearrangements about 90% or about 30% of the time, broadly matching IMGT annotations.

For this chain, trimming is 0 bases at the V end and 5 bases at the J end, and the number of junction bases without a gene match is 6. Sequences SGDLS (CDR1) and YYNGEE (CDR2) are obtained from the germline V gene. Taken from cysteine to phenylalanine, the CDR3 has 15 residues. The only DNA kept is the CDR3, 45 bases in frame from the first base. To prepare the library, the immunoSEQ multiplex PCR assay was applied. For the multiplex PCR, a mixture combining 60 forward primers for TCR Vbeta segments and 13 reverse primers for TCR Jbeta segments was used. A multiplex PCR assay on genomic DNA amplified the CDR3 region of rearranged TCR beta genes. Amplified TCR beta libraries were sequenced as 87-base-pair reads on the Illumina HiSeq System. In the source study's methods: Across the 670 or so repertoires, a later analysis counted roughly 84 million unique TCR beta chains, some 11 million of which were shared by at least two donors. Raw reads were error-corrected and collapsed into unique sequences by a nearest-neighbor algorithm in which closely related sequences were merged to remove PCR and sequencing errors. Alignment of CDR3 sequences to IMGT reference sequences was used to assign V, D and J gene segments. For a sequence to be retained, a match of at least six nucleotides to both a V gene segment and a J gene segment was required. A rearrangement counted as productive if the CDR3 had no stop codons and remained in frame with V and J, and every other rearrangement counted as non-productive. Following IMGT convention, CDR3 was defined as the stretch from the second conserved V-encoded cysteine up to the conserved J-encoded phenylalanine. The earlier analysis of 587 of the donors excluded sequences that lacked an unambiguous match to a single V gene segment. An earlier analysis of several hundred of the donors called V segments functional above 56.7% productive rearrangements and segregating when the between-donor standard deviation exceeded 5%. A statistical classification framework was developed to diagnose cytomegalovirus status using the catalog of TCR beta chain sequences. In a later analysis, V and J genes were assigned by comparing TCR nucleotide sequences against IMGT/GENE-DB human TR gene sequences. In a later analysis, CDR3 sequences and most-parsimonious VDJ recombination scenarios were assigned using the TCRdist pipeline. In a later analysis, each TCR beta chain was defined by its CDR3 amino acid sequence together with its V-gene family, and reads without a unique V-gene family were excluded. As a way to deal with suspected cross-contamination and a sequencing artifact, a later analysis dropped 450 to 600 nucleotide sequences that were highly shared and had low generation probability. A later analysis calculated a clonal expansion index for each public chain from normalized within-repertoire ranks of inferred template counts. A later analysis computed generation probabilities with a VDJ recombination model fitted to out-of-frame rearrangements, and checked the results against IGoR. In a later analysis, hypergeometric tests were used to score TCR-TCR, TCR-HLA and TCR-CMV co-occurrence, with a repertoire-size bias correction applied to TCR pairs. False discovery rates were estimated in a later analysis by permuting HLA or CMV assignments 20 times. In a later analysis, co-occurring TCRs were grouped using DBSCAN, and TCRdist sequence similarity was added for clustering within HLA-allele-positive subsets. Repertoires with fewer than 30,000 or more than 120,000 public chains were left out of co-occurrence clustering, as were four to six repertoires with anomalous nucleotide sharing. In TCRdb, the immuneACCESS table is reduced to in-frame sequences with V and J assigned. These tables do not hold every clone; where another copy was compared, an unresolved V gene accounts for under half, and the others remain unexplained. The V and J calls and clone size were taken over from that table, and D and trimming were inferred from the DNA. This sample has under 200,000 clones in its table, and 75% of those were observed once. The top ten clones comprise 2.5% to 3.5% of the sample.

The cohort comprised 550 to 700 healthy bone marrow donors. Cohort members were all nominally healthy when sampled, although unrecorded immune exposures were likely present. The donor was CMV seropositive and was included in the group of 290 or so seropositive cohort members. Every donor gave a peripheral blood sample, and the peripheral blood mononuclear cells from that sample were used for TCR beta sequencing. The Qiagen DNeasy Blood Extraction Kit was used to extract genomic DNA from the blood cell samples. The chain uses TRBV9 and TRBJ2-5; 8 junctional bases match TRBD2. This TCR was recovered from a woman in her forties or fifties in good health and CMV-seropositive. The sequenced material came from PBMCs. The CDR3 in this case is CASSVDGGAVETQYF. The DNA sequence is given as TGTGCCAGCAGCGTAGACGGGGGGGCGGTCGAGACCCAGTACTTC. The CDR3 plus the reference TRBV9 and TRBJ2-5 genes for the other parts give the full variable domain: DSGVTQTPKHLITATGQRVTLRCSPRSGDLSVYWYQQSLDQGLQFLIQYYNGEERAKGNILERFSAQQFPDLHSELNLSSLELGDSALYFCASSVDGGAVETQYFGPGTRLLVL.